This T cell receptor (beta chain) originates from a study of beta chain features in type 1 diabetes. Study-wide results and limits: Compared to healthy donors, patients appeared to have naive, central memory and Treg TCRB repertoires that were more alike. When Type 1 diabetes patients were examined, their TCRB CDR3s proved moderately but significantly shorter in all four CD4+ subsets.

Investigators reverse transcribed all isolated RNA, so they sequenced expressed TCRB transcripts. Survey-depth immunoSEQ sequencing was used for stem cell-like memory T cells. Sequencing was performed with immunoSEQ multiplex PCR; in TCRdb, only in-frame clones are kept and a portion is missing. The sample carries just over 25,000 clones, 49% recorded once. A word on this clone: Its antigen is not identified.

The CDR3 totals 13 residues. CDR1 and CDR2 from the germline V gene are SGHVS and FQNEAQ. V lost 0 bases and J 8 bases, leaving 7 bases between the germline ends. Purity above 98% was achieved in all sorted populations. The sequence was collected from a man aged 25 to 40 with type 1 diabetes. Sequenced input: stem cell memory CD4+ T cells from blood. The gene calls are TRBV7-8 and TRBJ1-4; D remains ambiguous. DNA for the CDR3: TGTGCCAGCAGCTTAGCGCGCCAAGAAAAACTGTTTTTT. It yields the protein CASSLARQEKLFF.